What follows are 26 T cell receptor beta chains derived from one specimen sequenced in a study of T cell responses to AZD1222 COVID-19 vaccine. The repertoire was sequenced with immunoSEQ multiplex PCR; TCRdb's copy has only in-frame clones and lacks some. The repertoire has fewer than 200,000 clones, approximately 93% of them found once; the top ten carry over 1.5%. The sequences come from peripheral blood, collected 28 days after the second AZD1222 dose. The receptor set was obtained from an adult who received the AZD1222 COVID-19 vaccine.

The chain employs TRBV12-3 or TRBV12-4 and TRBJ2-1; either TRBD1 or TRBD2 may supply D (5 bases each). V lost 6 bases to trimming and J lost 5 bases, with 11 bases between them. This CDR3 is built from 13 residues. The CDR3 here is CASSGDRNNEQFF. In DNA, the CDR3 is TGTGCCAGCAGCGGGGACCGAAACAATGAGCAGTTCTTC.

This chain joins TRBV7-8 and TRBJ1-2; TRBD1 aligns across 7 bases. V lost 3 bases to trimming and J lost 8 bases; unmatched junction nucleotides: 9. The CDR3 has 14 amino acids. Germline CDR1 reads SGHVS; CDR2 reads FQNEAQ. The CDR3 sequence is CASSFRDRAGGYTF. CDR3 nucleotides: TGTGCCAGCAGCTTCCGTGACAGGGCGGGAGGCTACACCTTC.

The rearrangement links TRBV18 to TRBJ2-1; D possibly matches TRBD1 or TRBD2 (6 bases each). V lost 5 bases to trimming and J lost 8 bases, with 10 bases between them. This CDR3 has 12 amino acids. In germline, CDR1 is KGHSH, CDR2 LQKENI. The CDR3 region is CASSRGADEQFF. DNA of the CDR3: TGTGCCAGCTCAAGGGGGGCAGATGAGCAGTTCTTC.

The chain couples TRBV19 to TRBJ2-7, with TRBD2 matching over 9 bases. The length of the CDR3 is 16 residues. Unmatched junction bases numbered 11, after V lost 1 base and J lost 7 bases. The germline CDR1 and CDR2 sequences are LNHDA and SQIVND (reference sequence). The CDR3: CASSIGPGLAGVEQYF. The CDR3 nucleotides are TGTGCCAGTAGTATAGGTCCGGGACTAGCAGGTGTGGAGCAGTACTTC. The full variable domain, completed using reference TRBV19 and TRBJ2-7, is DGGITQSPKYLFRKEGQNVTLSCEQNLNHDAMYWYRQDPGQGLRLIYYSQIVNDFQKGDIAEGYSVSREKKESFPLTVTSAQKNPTAFYLCASSIGPGLAGVEQYFGPGTRLTVT.

The count of this clone is one. The chain couples TRBV7-9 to TRBJ1-1; D gene uncertain. V lost 2 bases to trimming and J lost 1 base, with 8 bases between them. This CDR3 comprises 14 residues. Germline CDR1 reads SEHNR; CDR2 reads FQNEAQ (reference sequence). The CDR3 reads CASSLWAQNTEAFF. CDR3 nucleotides: TGTGCCAGCAGCTTATGGGCCCAGAACACTGAAGCTTTCTTT.

The chain is built from TRBV7-2 and TRBJ2-1; a possible D gene is TRBD2 (6 bases). The V end was cut by 2 bases, the J end by 10 bases, with 12 bases between. The CDR3 covers 13 residues. Germline CDR1 is SGHTA and CDR2 is FQGNSA. CDR3 coding DNA: TGTGCCAGCAGCTTATACGGGCGGGGCGAGCAGTTCTTC. It yields the protein CASSLYGRGEQFF.

CDR3 nucleotide sequence: TGTGCCAGCAGCCTGACTGGGATATCTAATTCACCCCTCCACTTT. It specifies CASSLTGISNSPLHF. The V and J genes are TRBV7-3 and TRBJ1-6; D gene uncertain. The CDR3 totals 15 residues. The V gene's germline CDR1 is SGHTA and CDR2 FQGTGA. Trimming removed 5 bases from V and 6 bases from J, with 14 bases in between.

The chain is built from TRBV2 and TRBJ2-5; D may match TRBD1 or TRBD2 (5 bases each). V dropped 5 bases and J dropped 7 bases, with 23 bases sitting between them. CDR3 length: 16 amino acids. The germline V gene has CDR1 SNHLY and CDR2 FYNNEI. CDR3 residues: CASSPRGARVSGTQYF. Here the CDR3 DNA reads TGTGCCAGCAGTCCACGTGGGGCGCGGGTTAGTGGGACCCAGTACTTC.

The chain has TRBV27 and TRBJ2-1; D may be TRBD1 or TRBD2 (5 bases each). The CDR3 extends over 17 amino acids. Trimming took 6 bases from V and 9 from J, leaving 27 bases between them. CDR1 is MNHEY and CDR2 is SMNVEV in the germline V gene (reference sequence). The CDR3 sequence is CASRLKMTGTAWGEQFF. CDR3 in DNA: TGTGCCAGCAGACTAAAGATGACCGGGACGGCGTGGGGTGAGCAGTTCTTC.

The chain recombines TRBV6-1 with TRBJ1-5; unclear D gene. From germline, CDR1 is MNHNS and CDR2 SASEGT. The CDR3 has 15 amino acids. V lost 1 base and J lost 6, with 13 bases in between. The CDR3: CASSEDVGGVQPQHF. The CDR3 DNA is TGTGCCAGCAGTGAAGACGTCGGAGGTGTTCAGCCCCAGCATTTT.

The rearrangement links TRBV6-2 or TRBV6-3 to TRBJ2-7; 13 bases are shared with TRBD2. CDR1 and CDR2 (germline): MNHEY, SVGEGT. Trimming cost V 5 bases and J 4 bases; bases outside gene matches: 5. The CDR3 has 15 residues. The CDR3: CASSPGLAGVYEQYF. The CDR3 DNA is TGTGCCAGCAGTCCCGGACTAGCGGGGGTATACGAGCAGTACTTC.

V gene TRBV5-5 combines with J gene TRBJ2-1, with D unresolved. V gave up 0 bases and J gave up 7 bases, with 11 bases separating them. Germline V lookup: CDR1 SGHKS, CDR2 YYEKEE (reference sequence). CDR3 size: 14 residues. CDR3 sequence: CASSLGPPRNEQFF. In DNA form, the CDR3 reads TGTGCCAGCAGCTTGGGGCCGCCTCGGAATGAGCAGTTCTTC.

This clone has a handful of counts. The V and J genes are TRBV25-1 and TRBJ1-2, with 7 positions matching TRBD1. Germline CDR1 is MGHDK and CDR2 is SYGVNS. V shed 8 bases, J shed 8 bases, and the junction held 11 bases outside the gene matches. The CDR3 totals 13 residues. The CDR3 nucleotides are TGTGCCAGCCGCGGACAGGTTTTGGGCGGCTACACCTTC. This sequence encodes CASRGQVLGGYTF.

This clone showed up just once. The rearrangement uses TRBV6-5 and TRBJ1-1; D is perhaps TRBD1 (6 bases). Trimming left V 2 bases short and J 2 bases short, with 12 bases between. This CDR3 region has 15 residues. The germline CDR1 and CDR2 sequences are MNHEY and SVGAGI. CDR3 sequence (DNA): TGTGCCAGCAGTTACGCCACAGGGTTAAACACTGAAGCTTTCTTT. It translates to CASSYATGLNTEAFF.

The chain joins TRBV6-6 to TRBJ2-5; tentatively, D is TRBD1 (6 bases). Germline assignment: CDR1 MNHNY and CDR2 SVGAGI (reference sequence). Trimming removed 4 bases from V and 1 base from J, with 10 bases in between. The CDR3 sequence is 14 residues long. The CDR3 loop reads CASSSWTVQETQYF. The CDR3 coding sequence is TGTGCCAGCAGTTCTTGGACAGTCCAAGAGACCCAGTACTTC.

V usage is TRBV6-2 or TRBV6-3 and J usage is TRBJ1-5, with TRBD1 identical over 7 bases. The CDR3 covers 16 residues. With 2 bases clipped from V and 2 bases from J, the junction kept 6 bases outside the gene matches. Germline CDR1 reads MNHEY; CDR2 reads SVGEGT. The CDR3 loop is CASSYPGQAGNQPQHF. The DNA for the CDR3 is TGTGCCAGCAGTTACCCAGGACAGGCTGGCAATCAGCCCCAGCATTTT.

The chain combines TRBV11-3 with TRBJ2-2, with D possibly being TRBD1 (6 bases). From germline, CDR1 is SGHNT and CDR2 YENEEA. Trimming stripped 5 bases from V and 4 bases from J, with 11 bases between. This CDR3 region has 14 residues. The CDR3 loop reads CASSLTGPTGELFF. As DNA, the CDR3 is TGTGCCAGCAGCCTGACAGGACCCACCGGGGAGCTGTTTTTT. Looking up the rest from reference TRBV11-3 and TRBJ2-2 gives the full variable domain: EAGVVQSPRYKIIEKKQPVAFWCNPISGHNTLYWYLQNLGQGPELLIRYENEEAVDDSQLPKDRFSAERLKGVDSTLKIQPAELGDSAVYLCASSLTGPTGELFFGEGSRLTVL.

The chain joins TRBV30 to TRBJ1-2; no firm D call. Per the germline V gene, CDR1 is GTSNPN and CDR2 is SVGIG (reference sequence). The CDR3 runs to 15 residues. Trimming took 0 bases from V and 0 from J, leaving 11 bases between them. CDR3 protein: CAWSVHGVTNYGYTF. The CDR3 DNA is TGTGCCTGGAGTGTTCACGGAGTTACTAACTATGGCTACACCTTC.

This clone has a single count. This chain connects TRBV9 to TRBJ2-1; a possible D gene is TRBD2 (5 bases). The CDR3 is 15 residues long. V lost 0 bases to trimming and J lost 8 bases, with 15 bases between them. Germline V gene data show CDR1 as SGDLS and CDR2 as YYNGEE. CDR3 in DNA: TGTGCCAGCAGCGTAGTCTGGGTGGCGGGCGATGAGCAGTTCTTC. Translated: CASSVVWVAGDEQFF.

V and J are TRBV27 and TRBJ2-5; 13 nucleotides align to TRBD2. CDR1 and CDR2 (germline): MNHEY, SMNVEV (reference sequence). The CDR3 is made up of 15 amino acids. The ends lost 6 bases at V and 4 bases at J; junction bases unmatched: 5. The CDR3 coding sequence is TGTGCCAGCAGATCACTAGCGGGGGGGCGAGAGACCCAGTACTTC. This codes for CASRSLAGGRETQYF.

V is TRBV7-2 and J is TRBJ2-3; D is possibly TRBD1 (6 bases). The CDR3 is 15 residues long. V was cut by 5 bases and J by 5 bases, with 17 bases left in between. From germline, CDR1 is SGHTA and CDR2 FQGNSA. In DNA form, the CDR3 reads TGTGCCAGCAGCGAGAGACTGAACAGGGTAGATACGCAGTATTTT. Protein: CASSERLNRVDTQYF.

The chain combines TRBV4-1 with TRBJ1-1; the D gene is possibly TRBD1 (5 bases). The germline V and J ends were trimmed by 1 base and 8 bases, with 8 bases remaining between them. This CDR3 has 12 amino acids. CDR1 and CDR2 (germline): MGHRA, YSYEKL. CDR3 bases: TGCGCCAGCAGCCAAGGGAGGGGAGAAGCTTTCTTT. Residues: CASSQGRGEAFF.

The gene calls are TRBV5-4 and TRBJ2-3; either TRBD1 or TRBD2 may fit D (6 bases each). V was shortened by 4 bases and J by 2 bases, with 17 bases between the two germline ends. The germline gives CDR1 SGHNT, CDR2 YYREEE (reference sequence). The CDR3 covers 16 residues. DNA of the CDR3: TGTGCCAGCAGCCGGGGAGGCCAGGGGCCCACAGATACGCAGTATTTT. Translated: CASSRGGQGPTDTQYF. Combining the CDR3 with reference TRBV5-4 and TRBJ2-3 gives the whole variable domain ETGVTQSPTHLIKTRGQQVTLRCSSQSGHNTVSWYQQALGQGPQFIFQYYREEENGRGNFPPRFSGLQFPNYSSELNVNALELDDSALYLCASSRGGQGPTDTQYFGPGTRLTVL.

The table lists this clone with a count of one. The chain couples TRBV5-1 to TRBJ2-1; unclear D gene. Germline loops: CDR1 SGHRS, CDR2 YFSETQ. The CDR3 sequence is 16 residues long. V gave up 0 bases and J gave up 0 bases, with 10 bases separating them. The DNA of the CDR3 is TGCGCCAGCAGCTTGGGTAGCCTGAGCTCCTACAATGAGCAGTTCTTC. This translates into CASSLGSLSSYNEQFF. The full variable domain, with the rest looked up from reference TRBV5-1 and TRBJ2-1, is KAGVTQTPRYLIKTRGQQVTLSCSPISGHRSVSWYQQTPGQGLQFLFEYFSETQRNKGNFPGRFSGRQFSNSRSEMNVSTLELGDSALYLCASSLGSLSSYNEQFFGPGTRLTVL.

The V gene is TRBV6-6, the J gene TRBJ1-1, with TRBD1 identical over 9 bases. Germline V gives CDR1 MNHNY, CDR2 SVGAGI (reference sequence). V was pared by 5 bases and J by 5 bases, with 15 bases of the junction left unmatched. The CDR3 sequence is 17 residues long. The DNA of the CDR3 is TGTGCCAGCAGTCCGTGGACAGGGGAGAAGTGGAAGACTGAAGCTTTCTTT. It is translated as CASSPWTGEKWKTEAFF.

This rearrangement joins TRBV5-4 to TRBJ2-3; 7 nucleotides match TRBD2. Germline V gene sequence: CDR1 SGHNT, CDR2 YYREEE (reference sequence). Trimming at V came to 0 bases and at J to 5 bases, leaving 6 bases not matched to a gene. The CDR3 covers 15 residues. The CDR3 spells CASSLAGTGGDTQYF. CDR3 nucleotides: TGTGCCAGCAGCTTGGCCGGAACGGGAGGAGATACGCAGTATTTT.